Detailed here is one TCR beta chain. The antigen remains unidentified. Germline CDR1 and CDR2: SQVTM and ANQGSEA. Between the trimmed V and J ends, which lost 1 base and 6 bases, there was a span of 12 bases. The CDR3 spans 14 residues. Blood specimens came from baseline, cycle 4 day 1, and cycle 7 day 1. The entry originates in a study of OX40 agonist ivuxolimab in advanced cancers. Findings and limits, study-wide: Dosing at 0.1 to 3.0 mg/kg was accompanied by clonal expansion of CD4+ and CD8+ blood T cells by week 6. Also showing low normalized T-cell clonal expansion were some of the nonresponders. Averaging showed that CD8+ T cells had more expanded clones than CD4+ did.

Clones were read by immunoSEQ multiplex PCR, and TCRdb kept only the in-frame ones, dropping some. The sample holds tens of thousands of clones, about four fifths seen once. Sequenced here: CD4+ or CD8+ T cells sorted from blood, sampled in a trial of the OX40 agonist ivuxolimab. The chain links TRBV29-1 to TRBJ2-2, with D possibly TRBD1 on 6 matching bases. The receptor's source is an adult with an advanced solid tumor such as melanoma, head and neck, liver or kidney cancer. CDR3 loop: CSVEVTGLAGELFF. The DNA for the CDR3 is TGCAGCGTTGAAGTTACAGGGCTGGCCGGGGAGCTGTTTTTT.